This paragraph covers one T cell receptor (beta chain) sequence. Its cognate antigen is unknown. These data belong to a study of T cell responses to AZD1222 COVID-19 vaccine. Study results and caveats: Among those given AZD1222, only 6 or 7 were seropositive at baseline. Regions 160-218 and 743-854 held dominance among vaccine-associated CD4 TCRs, which spanned spike. Repertoires were obtained only post-peak T cell response.

Generated by immunoSEQ multiplex PCR, the TCRdb table keeps only in-frame clones and is missing some. The table shows fewer than 55,000 clones, with about 92% occurring only once. Germline assignment: CDR1 LGHNA and CDR2 YSLEER. The CDR3 covers 15 residues. The ends were cut back, 4 bases at V and 3 bases at J, with 15 bases in the middle. V is TRBV4-3 and J is TRBJ1-2, with D perhaps matching TRBD1 (5 bases). The material sequenced was peripheral blood, taken 28 days after the second AZD1222 dose. The receptor was derived from an adult who received the AZD1222 COVID-19 vaccine. CDR3: CASSPGTDRDYGYTF. In nucleotides, the CDR3 is TGCGCCAGCAGCCCTGGGACGGACCGGGACTATGGCTACACCTTC.